The TCR beta chain described here comes from a study of preoperative IRX-2 immunotherapy in early breast cancer. Noted treatment: preoperative locoregional IRX-2 cytokine immunotherapy. Profiled with immunoSEQ multiplex PCR; TCRdb holds only in-frame clones, not every one. The sample shows approximately 38,000 clones, 82% of them seen only once. CDR1 MNHGY and CDR2 SAAAGT come from the germline V gene. V lost 5 bases and J lost 9; bases outside the gene matches: 6. CDR3 length: 15 residues. The source material was lymph node tissue, sampled after IRX-2 immunotherapy. V and J are TRBV6-8 and TRBJ1-6, with 11 bases lining up with TRBD1. The TCR originated in a human donor with breast cancer. Written as DNA, the CDR3 is TGTGCCAGCAGTCTGGGACAGGGGGAGAGTTCACCCCTCCACTTT. It encodes CASSLGQGESSPLHF.